The rows below give T cell receptor beta chains drawn from one sample of a study of beta chain features in type 1 diabetes. Sequencing was performed with immunoSEQ multiplex PCR; in TCRdb, only in-frame clones are kept and a portion is missing. The sample yields hundreds of thousands of clones, 13% to 15% seen once. Input material: naive CD4+ T cells from blood. The receptors shown here come from a man aged 25 to 40 with type 1 diabetes. Each CDR3 is given with its conserved first and last residue. A D gene is named only where the DNA matches it firmly. A row's size may be missing; if present it is once, few, many or a size class.

j_call clone_size d_call v_call cdr3_aa cdr3_nt
TRBJ2-5 . . TRBV5-1 CASSPEPGGWETQYF TGCGCCAGCAGCCCAGAGCCCGGGGGTTGGGAGACCCAGTACTTC
TRBJ2-7 few . TRBV27 CASSVARLPSSYEQYF TGTGCCAGCAGTGTCGCACGACTACCTAGCTCCTACGAGCAGTACTTC
TRBJ1-2 . . TRBV9 CASSQQGGNGYTF TGTGCCAGCAGCCAACAGGGCGGCAATGGCTACACCTTC
TRBJ1-5 few TRBD1 TRBV19 CASSGTASNQPQHF TGTGCCAGTAGCGGGACAGCTAGCAATCAGCCCCAGCATTTT
TRBJ1-1 few . TRBV7-2 CASSLVPGVTEAFF TGTGCCAGCAGCTTAGTTCCGGGAGTGACTGAAGCTTTCTTT
TRBJ1-1 . . TRBV2 CASSAGTRGTEAFF TGTGCCAGCAGCGCCGGAACTAGAGGCACTGAAGCTTTCTTT
TRBJ1-5 few . TRBV19 CASSPLDSWGNQPQHF TGTGCCAGTAGTCCGTTGGACAGTTGGGGAAATCAGCCCCAGCATTTT
TRBJ2-3 . . TRBV28 CASSQTRSDTQYF TGTGCCAGCAGTCAAACTCGGTCAGATACGCAGTATTTT
TRBJ2-7 few TRBD2 TRBV6-1 CASSGRLAGVQAEQYF TGTGCCAGCAGTGGGCGACTAGCGGGAGTACAGGCGGAGCAGTACTTC
TRBJ2-7 few . TRBV6-6 CASSYGSDAGSEQYF TGTGCCAGCAGTTACGGTTCAGATGCTGGCTCCGAGCAGTACTTC
TRBJ1-5 . . TRBV2 CASRDRRGSNQPQHF TGTGCCAGCAGAGACCGGCGCGGGAGCAATCAGCCCCAGCATTTT
TRBJ2-5 . TRBD2 TRBV9 CASSVGLAGVSETQYF TGTGCCAGCAGCGTAGGCTTAGCGGGAGTATCAGAGACCCAGTACTTC
TRBJ1-4 few . TRBV6-1 CASSRQVYNEKLFF TGTGCCAGCAGTCGACAGGTCTATAATGAAAAACTGTTTTTT
TRBJ1-2 few . TRBV28 CASSRRTAGDYGYTF TGTGCCAGCAGCCGTAGGACAGCCGGGGACTATGGCTACACCTTC
TRBJ1-5 few . TRBV30 CAWDRSNQPQHF TGTGCCTGGGACAGGAGCAATCAGCCCCAGCATTTT
TRBJ2-7 . . TRBV28 CASSPPSPHEQYF TGTGCCAGCAGTCCCCCTAGCCCACACGAGCAGTACTTC
TRBJ2-5 few TRBD1 TRBV28 CASSLQGIETQYF TGTGCCAGCAGCCTACAGGGGATCGAGACCCAGTACTTC
TRBJ2-3 few TRBD2 TRBV7-2 CASSRQLTSGSEVDTQYF TGTGCCAGCAGCCGGCAGTTGACTAGCGGGAGTGAAGTAGATACGCAGTATTTT
TRBJ1-1 few . TRBV30 CAWTMRLPGTEAFF TGTGCCTGGACCATGCGGCTCCCCGGGACTGAAGCTTTCTTT
TRBJ1-2 few . TRBV6-5 CASSYLADGIYGYTF TGTGCCAGCAGTTACCTAGCGGACGGAATCTATGGCTACACCTTC
TRBJ1-1 . . TRBV6-1 CASIKEGNTEAFF TGTGCCAGCATCAAAGAGGGGAACACTGAAGCTTTCTTT
TRBJ1-1 few . TRBV18 CASSPSWESSTEAFF TGTGCCAGCTCACCTTCATGGGAGTCATCCACTGAAGCTTTCTTT
TRBJ2-7 . TRBD1 TRBV18 CASSPPTRGPYEQYF TGTGCCAGCTCACCACCTACCAGGGGGCCATACGAGCAGTACTTC
TRBJ2-5 . . TRBV5-6 CASSFRRAETQYF TGTGCCAGCAGCTTCCGCAGGGCAGAGACCCAGTACTTC
TRBJ1-2 . . TRBV7-2 CASSLAVTAGYGYTF TGTGCCAGCAGCTTAGCGGTTACGGCAGGCTATGGCTACACCTTC
TRBJ2-5 . . TRBV6-5 CASSYGGARETQYF TGTGCCAGCAGTTACGGTGGAGCTCGGGAGACCCAGTACTTC
TRBJ2-2 . . TRBV11-1 CASSPRRSGELFF TGTGCCAGCAGCCCCCGGAGGTCCGGGGAGCTGTTTTTT
TRBJ2-1 . TRBD2 TRBV28 CASSPSGLSSYNEQFF TGTGCCAGCAGCCCTAGCGGCCTGAGCTCCTACAATGAGCAGTTCTTC
TRBJ2-1 few . TRBV28 CASSMTGRNEQFF TGTGCCAGCAGTATGACAGGGAGGAATGAGCAGTTCTTC
TRBJ1-4 . . TRBV7-9 CASRQGTREKLFF TGTGCCAGCAGGCAGGGGACCCGGGAAAAACTGTTTTTT
TRBJ2-1 . . TRBV4-2 CASSQAGSRSPEQFF TGTGCCAGCAGCCAAGCCGGTTCCCGGTCCCCTGAGCAGTTCTTC
TRBJ1-2 . . TRBV4-2 CASSLQGSGYTF TGTGCCAGCAGCTTGCAGGGAAGCGGCTACACCTTC
TRBJ1-2 . . TRBV11-2 CASSDWRDPNYGYTF TGTGCCAGCAGTGACTGGAGGGACCCTAACTATGGCTACACCTTC
TRBJ2-7 few TRBD1 TRBV4-2 CASSQEDRGGHEQYF TGTGCCAGCAGCCAAGAGGACAGGGGAGGCCACGAGCAGTACTTC
TRBJ2-1 few . TRBV29-1 CSVGKSGSYNEQFF TGCAGCGTTGGAAAAAGCGGATCCTACAATGAGCAGTTCTTC
TRBJ2-7 few . TRBV5-1 CASSQGQPYEQYF TGCGCCAGCAGCCAGGGTCAGCCCTACGAGCAGTACTTC
TRBJ2-5 few TRBD1 TRBV2 CASSEQGARETQYF TGTGCCAGCAGTGAACAGGGGGCGAGGGAGACCCAGTACTTC
TRBJ2-7 . TRBD2 TRBV7-2 CASSSVTSGYEQYF TGTGCCAGCAGCTCGGTGACTAGCGGCTACGAGCAGTACTTC
TRBJ2-5 few TRBD1 TRBV27 CASSLGRTGDSTQETQYF TGTGCCAGCAGTTTAGGCCGGACAGGGGATTCCACACAAGAGACCCAGTACTTC
TRBJ2-5 . . TRBV5-4 CATNAGGKETQYF TGTGCCACCAATGCGGGCGGCAAAGAGACCCAGTACTTC
TRBJ1-2 . TRBD1 TRBV9 CASSVDRQGYGYTF TGTGCCAGCAGCGTAGATAGACAGGGCTATGGCTACACCTTC
TRBJ2-1 . TRBD2 TRBV7-9 CASRPSGTSYNEQFF TGTGCCAGCAGGCCGAGCGGGACCTCCTACAATGAGCAGTTCTTC
TRBJ2-2 few TRBD2 TRBV5-1 CASSFTSGSTGELFF TGCGCCAGCAGCTTTACTAGCGGAAGCACCGGGGAGCTGTTTTTT
TRBJ2-1 . TRBD2 TRBV19 CASSKPSGRSRDEQFF TGTGCCAGTAGTAAGCCTAGCGGGAGGAGTAGGGATGAGCAGTTCTTC